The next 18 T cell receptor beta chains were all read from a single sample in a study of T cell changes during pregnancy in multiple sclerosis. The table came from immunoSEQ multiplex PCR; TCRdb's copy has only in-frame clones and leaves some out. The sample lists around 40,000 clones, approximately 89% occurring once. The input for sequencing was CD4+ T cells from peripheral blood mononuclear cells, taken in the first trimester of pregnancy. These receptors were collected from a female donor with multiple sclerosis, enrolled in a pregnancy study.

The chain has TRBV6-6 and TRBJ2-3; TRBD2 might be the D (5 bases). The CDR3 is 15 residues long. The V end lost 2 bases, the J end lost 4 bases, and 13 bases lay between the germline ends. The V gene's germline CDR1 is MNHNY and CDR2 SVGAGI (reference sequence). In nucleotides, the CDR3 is TGTGCCAGCAGTTACCAACTAGGCCTGGCAGATACGCAGTATTTT. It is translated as CASSYQLGLADTQYF.

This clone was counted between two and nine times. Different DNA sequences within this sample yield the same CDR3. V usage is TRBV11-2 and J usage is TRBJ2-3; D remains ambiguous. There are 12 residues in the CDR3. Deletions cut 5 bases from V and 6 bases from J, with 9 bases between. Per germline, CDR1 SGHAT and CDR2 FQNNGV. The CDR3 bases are TGTGCCAGCAGCCGAGAGGCGGATACGCAGTATTTT. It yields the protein CASSREADTQYF. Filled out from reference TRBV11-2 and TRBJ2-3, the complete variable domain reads EAGVAQSPRYKIIEKRQSVAFWCNPISGHATLYWYQQILGQGPKLLIQFQNNGVVDDSQLPKDRFSAERLKGVDSTLKIQPAKLEDSAVYLCASSREADTQYFGPGTRLTVL.

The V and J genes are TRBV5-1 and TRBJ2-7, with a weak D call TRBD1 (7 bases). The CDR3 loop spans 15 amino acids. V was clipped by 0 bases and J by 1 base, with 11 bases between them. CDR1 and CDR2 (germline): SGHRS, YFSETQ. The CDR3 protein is CASSLGPGGSYEQYF. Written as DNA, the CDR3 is TGCGCCAGCAGCTTGGGGCCAGGGGGGTCCTACGAGCAGTACTTC.

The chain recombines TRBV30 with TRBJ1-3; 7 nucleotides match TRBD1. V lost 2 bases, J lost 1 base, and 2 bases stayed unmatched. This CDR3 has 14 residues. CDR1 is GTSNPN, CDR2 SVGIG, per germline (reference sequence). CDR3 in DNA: TGTGCCTGGAGTCCAGGGGGGTCTGGAAACACCATATATTTT. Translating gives CAWSPGGSGNTIYF.

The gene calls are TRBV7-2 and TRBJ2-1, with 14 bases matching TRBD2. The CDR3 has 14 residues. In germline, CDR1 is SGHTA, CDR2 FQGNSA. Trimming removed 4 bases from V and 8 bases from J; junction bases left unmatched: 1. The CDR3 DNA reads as TGTGCCAGCAGCTCGGGACTAGCGGGGGATGAGCAGTTCTTC. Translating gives CASSSGLAGDEQFF.

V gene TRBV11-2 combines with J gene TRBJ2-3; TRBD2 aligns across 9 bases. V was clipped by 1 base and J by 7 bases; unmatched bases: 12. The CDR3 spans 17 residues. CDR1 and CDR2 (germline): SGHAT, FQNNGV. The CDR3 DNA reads TGTGCCAGCAGCTTAGTCGCAGCGGGAGGTACACCACATACGCAGTATTTT. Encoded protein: CASSLVAAGGTPHTQYF. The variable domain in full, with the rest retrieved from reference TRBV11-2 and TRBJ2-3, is EAGVAQSPRYKIIEKRQSVAFWCNPISGHATLYWYQQILGQGPKLLIQFQNNGVVDDSQLPKDRFSAERLKGVDSTLKIQPAKLEDSAVYLCASSLVAAGGTPHTQYFGPGTRLTVL.

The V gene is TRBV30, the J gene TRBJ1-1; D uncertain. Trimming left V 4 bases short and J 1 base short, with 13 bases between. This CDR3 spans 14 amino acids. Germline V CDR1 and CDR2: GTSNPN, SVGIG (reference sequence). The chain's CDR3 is CAWTPGRGNTEAFF. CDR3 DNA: TGTGCCTGGACCCCCGGTCGGGGGAACACTGAAGCTTTCTTT. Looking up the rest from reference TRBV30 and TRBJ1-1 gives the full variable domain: SQTIHQWPATLVQPVGSPLSLECTVEGTSNPNLYWYRQAAGRGLQLLFYSVGIGQISSEVPQNLSASRPQDRQFILSSKKLLLSDSGFYLCAWTPGRGNTEAFFGQGTRLTVV.

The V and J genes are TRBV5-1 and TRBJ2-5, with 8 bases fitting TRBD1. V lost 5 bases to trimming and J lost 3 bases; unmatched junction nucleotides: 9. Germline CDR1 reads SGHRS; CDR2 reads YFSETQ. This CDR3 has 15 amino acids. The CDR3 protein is CASSRSTDREETQYF. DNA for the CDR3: TGCGCCAGCAGTCGATCCACGGACAGGGAAGAGACCCAGTACTTC.

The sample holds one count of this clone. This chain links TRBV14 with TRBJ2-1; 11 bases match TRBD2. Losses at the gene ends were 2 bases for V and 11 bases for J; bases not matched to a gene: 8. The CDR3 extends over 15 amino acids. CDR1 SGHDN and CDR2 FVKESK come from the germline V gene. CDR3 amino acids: CASSQTSGSRFQQFF. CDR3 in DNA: TGTGCCAGCAGCCAAACTAGCGGGAGCCGGTTCCAGCAGTTCTTC.

CDR3 protein: CASRAGTGREKLFF. CDR3 DNA sequence: TGCGCCAGCAGGGCCGGGACAGGGAGGGAAAAACTGTTTTTT. The gene calls are TRBV5-1 and TRBJ1-4; TRBD1 matches 9 bases. The CDR3 extends over 14 amino acids. With V trimmed by 5 bases and J by 8 bases, 7 bases remained unmatched. Germline values: CDR1 SGHRS, CDR2 YFSETQ.

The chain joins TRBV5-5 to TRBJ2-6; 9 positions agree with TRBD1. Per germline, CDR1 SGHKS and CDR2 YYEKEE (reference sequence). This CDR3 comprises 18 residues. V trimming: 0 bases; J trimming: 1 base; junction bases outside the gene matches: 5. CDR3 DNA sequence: TGTGCCAGCAGCTTGGCTACAGGGGGCAGTTCTGGGGCCAACGTCCTGACTTTC. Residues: CASSLATGGSSGANVLTF.

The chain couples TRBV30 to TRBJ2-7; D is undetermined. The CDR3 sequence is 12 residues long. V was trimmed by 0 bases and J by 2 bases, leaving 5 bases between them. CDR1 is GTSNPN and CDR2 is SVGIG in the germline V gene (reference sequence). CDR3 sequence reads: CAWSVSPYEQYF. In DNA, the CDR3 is TGTGCCTGGAGTGTCTCTCCCTACGAGCAGTACTTC. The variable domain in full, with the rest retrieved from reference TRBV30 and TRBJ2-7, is SQTIHQWPATLVQPVGSPLSLECTVEGTSNPNLYWYRQAAGRGLQLLFYSVGIGQISSEVPQNLSASRPQDRQFILSSKKLLLSDSGFYLCAWSVSPYEQYFGPGTRLTVT.

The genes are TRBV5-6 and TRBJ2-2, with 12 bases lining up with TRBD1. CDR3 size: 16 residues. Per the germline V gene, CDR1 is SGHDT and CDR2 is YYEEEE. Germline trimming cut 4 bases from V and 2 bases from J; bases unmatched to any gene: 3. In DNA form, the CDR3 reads TGTGCCAGCAGCGAGGGACAGGGGGCCAACACCGGGGAGCTGTTTTTT. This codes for CASSEGQGANTGELFF.

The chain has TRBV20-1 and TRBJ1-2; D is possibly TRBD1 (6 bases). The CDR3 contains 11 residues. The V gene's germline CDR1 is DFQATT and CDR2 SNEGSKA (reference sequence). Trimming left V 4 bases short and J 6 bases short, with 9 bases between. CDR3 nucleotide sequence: TGCAGTGCTACGGACAGTCATGGCTACACCTTC. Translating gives CSATDSHGYTF.

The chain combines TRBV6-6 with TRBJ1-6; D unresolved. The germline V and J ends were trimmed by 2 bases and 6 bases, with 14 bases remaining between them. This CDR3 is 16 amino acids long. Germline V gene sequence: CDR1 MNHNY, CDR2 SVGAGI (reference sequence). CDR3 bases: TGTGCCAGCAGTTACGGTGAAGGGAGGAGTAATTCACCCCTCCACTTT. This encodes CASSYGEGRSNSPLHF.

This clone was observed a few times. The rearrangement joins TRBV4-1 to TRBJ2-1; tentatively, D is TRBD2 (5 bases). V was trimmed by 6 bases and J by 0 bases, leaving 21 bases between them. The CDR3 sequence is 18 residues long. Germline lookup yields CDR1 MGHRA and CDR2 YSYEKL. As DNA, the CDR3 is TGCGCCAGCAGAAGCCAAGATTTGATCACTAGCTCCTACAATGAGCAGTTCTTC. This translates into CASRSQDLITSSYNEQFF.

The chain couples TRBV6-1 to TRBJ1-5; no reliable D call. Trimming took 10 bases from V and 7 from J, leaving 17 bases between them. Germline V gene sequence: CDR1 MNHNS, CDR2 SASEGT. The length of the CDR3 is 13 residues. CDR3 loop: CATLEFDGQPQHF. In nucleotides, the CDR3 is TGTGCCACCCTAGAATTTGACGGACAGCCCCAGCATTTT.

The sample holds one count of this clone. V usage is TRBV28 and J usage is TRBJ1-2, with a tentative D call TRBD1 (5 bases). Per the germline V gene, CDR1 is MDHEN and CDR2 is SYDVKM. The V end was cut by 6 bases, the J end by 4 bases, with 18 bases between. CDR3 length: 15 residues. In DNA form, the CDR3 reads TGTGCCAGCAGAATCCTTCGGGGGTTGGTCTATGGCTACACCTTC. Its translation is CASRILRGLVYGYTF.